The 15 T cell receptor beta chains below were found in one sample sequenced in a study of T cell repertoires in cytomegalovirus infection. Antigens for these TCRs are unknown. TCRdb processed the reads anew with MiXCR; each CDR3 protein has one entry. The repertoire includes approximately 1,000,000 distinct CDR3 sequences, roughly 30% of them detected once, and around an eighth sits in the top ten. The sample was cultured CD8+ T cells from PBMCs, taken from culture after CMV antigen stimulation. The receptor set was obtained from a human donor in good health (CMV status not recorded). Some clones in this sample may be carry-over from other donors' samples.

There are many counts of this clonotype. This chain links TRBV7-2 with TRBJ1-1, with a tentative D call TRBD1 (6 bases). Germline lookup yields CDR1 SGHTA and CDR2 FQGNSA. Trimming took off 3 bases at V and 6 bases at J, with 11 bases between the two ends. The CDR3 extends over 13 amino acids. The CDR3 spells CASSLPQGPEAFF. The CDR3 region has the DNA TGTGCCAGCAGCTTGCCTCAGGGGCCTGAAGCTTTCTTT.

The chain has TRBV6-9 and TRBJ2-1, with 14 bases matching TRBD2. Germline CDR1 is MNHGY and CDR2 is SVAAGI. The CDR3 is 17 amino acids. Trimming removed 6 bases from V and 2 bases from J; junction bases left unmatched: 6. CDR3 amino acids: CASSQTSGGATYNEQFF. The CDR3 DNA reads as TGTGCCAGCAGCCAGACTAGCGGGGGGGCGACCTACAATGAGCAGTTCTTC.

This clonotype has a handful of counts. V gene TRBV7-9 combines with J gene TRBJ1-2, with D maybe TRBD1 (5 bases). Between the trimmed V and J ends, which lost 8 bases and 4 bases, there was a span of 17 bases. CDR3 length: 14 amino acids. Germline-derived CDR1 and CDR2 are SEHNR and FQNEAQ (reference sequence). The CDR3 region is CASATPRTSYGYTF. CDR3 sequence (DNA): TGTGCCAGCGCCACACCAAGGACAAGCTATGGCTACACCTTC.

The V and J genes are TRBV12-3 or TRBV12-4 and TRBJ2-2; a weak D match, TRBD2 (6 bases). The CDR3 totals 16 residues. Trimming cost V 3 bases and J 5 bases, with 16 bases left between them. CDR3 region: CASSFLVPGGTGELFF. As DNA, the CDR3 is TGTGCCAGCAGTTTCTTGGTCCCCGGAGGGACCGGGGAGCTGTTTTTT.

The CDR3 nucleotides are TGTGCCAGCAGCCATACCGGGACTAAAGATTTGCATACGCAGTATTTT. As protein: CASSHTGTKDLHTQYF. The chain couples TRBV9 to TRBJ2-3; TRBD2 matches at 7 bases. This CDR3 is built from 16 residues. CDR1 is SGDLS, CDR2 YYNGEE, per germline. After removal of 4 bases from V and 7 bases from J, the junction contained 15 bases not matched to a gene.

This clonotype was found a few times. The chain couples TRBV6-2 or TRBV6-3 to TRBJ2-3; the D gene is possibly TRBD2 (6 bases). Per the germline V gene, CDR1 is MNHEY and CDR2 is SVGEGT. The CDR3 is 14 residues long. The ends were cut back, 6 bases at V and 2 bases at J, with 12 bases in the middle. The CDR3 nucleotides are TGTGCCAGCAGCCCCGCGGGGAACACAGATACGCAGTATTTT. Its translation: CASSPAGNTDTQYF.

In DNA form, the CDR3 reads TGTGCCAGCAGCGGCATAGAGGACATTCAGTACTTC. This translates into CASSGIEDIQYF. The chain joins TRBV11-3 to TRBJ2-4; D gene uncertain. CDR3 size: 12 residues. Germline V CDR1 and CDR2: SGHNT, YENEEA. V was pared by 5 bases and J by 8 bases, with 10 bases between.

The chain links TRBV6-1 to TRBJ2-7; D possibly corresponds to TRBD1 (6 bases). Germline CDR1 MNHNS, CDR2 SASEGT. Trimming cost V 7 bases and J 3 bases, with 31 bases left between them. This CDR3 spans 19 amino acids. This chain's CDR3 is CASTGLGVGPPIRGYEQYF. The DNA for the CDR3 is TGTGCCAGCACCGGATTGGGCGTAGGACCACCAATCAGGGGCTACGAGCAGTACTTC.

This chain links TRBV23-1 with TRBJ2-7; D is tentatively TRBD1 or TRBD2 (6 bases each). TRBV23-1 is sorted into the ORF group, with uncertain function. V lost 6 bases and J lost 2, with 17 bases in between. This CDR3 is 15 amino acids long. The chain's CDR3 is CASSRTRGATYEQYV. The CDR3 region has the DNA TGCGCCAGCAGCCGAACGAGGGGGGCGACCTACGAGCAGTACGTC.

The rearrangement joins TRBV6-1 to TRBJ2-2; 10 bases align to TRBD2. CDR1 is MNHNS and CDR2 is SASEGT in the germline V gene. Trimming at V came to 4 bases and at J to 5 bases, leaving 7 bases not matched to a gene. There are 16 residues in the CDR3. CDR3 region: CASSGRLAGPTGELFF. The CDR3 nucleotides read TGTGCCAGCAGTGGAAGACTAGCGGGTCCAACCGGGGAGCTGTTTTTT.

This clonotype has just a few counts. The J gene is TRBJ2-1, the V gene TRBV25-1; possibly TRBD1 for D (6 bases). V was cut by 9 bases and J by 6 bases, with 9 bases left in between. Looked up from germline, CDR1 is MGHDK and CDR2 is SYGVNS. The CDR3 runs to 11 residues. CDR3 protein: CASQDSNEQFF. The CDR3 DNA is TGTGCCAGTCAGGACAGCAATGAGCAGTTCTTC.

About this clonotype itself: One base away lies a much larger clone, so this may be a sequencing read error. The chain's CDR3 is CASSKESGLYNEQFF. DNA of the CDR3: TGTGCCAGCAGTAAAGAAAGCGGACTCTACAATGAGCAGTTCTTC. The gene calls are TRBV6-1 and TRBJ2-1, with D possibly matching TRBD2 (5 bases). Per germline, CDR1 MNHNS and CDR2 SASEGT. CDR3 length: 15 amino acids. V lost 5 bases and J 3 bases, leaving 14 bases between the germline ends.

This chain connects TRBV6-5 to TRBJ2-1, with D possibly matching TRBD2 (6 bases). V was trimmed by 0 bases and J by 2 bases, leaving 23 bases between them. CDR3 length: 20 residues. Germline V gene sequence: CDR1 MNHEY, CDR2 SVGAGI. CDR3 DNA sequence: TGTGCCAGCAGTTACTCGGTGGGATACAGGCGGGGTAGGACCTACAATGAGCAGTTCTTC. Protein product: CASSYSVGYRRGRTYNEQFF.

This clonotype was recorded only once. The chain's CDR3 is CASSLHPWHTQYF. Here the CDR3 DNA reads TGTGCCAGCAGTTTACATCCGTGGCATACGCAGTATTTT. The genes are TRBV28 and TRBJ2-3; no clear D gene. This CDR3 region has 13 residues. Trimming took off 2 bases at V and 7 bases at J, with 10 bases between the two ends. Germline lookup yields CDR1 MDHEN and CDR2 SYDVKM. Full variable domain (remainder filled in from reference TRBV28 and TRBJ2-3): DVKVTQSSRYLVKRTGEKVFLECVQDMDHENMFWYRQDPGLGLRLIYFSYDVKMKEKGDIPEGYSVSREKKERFSLILESASTNQTSMYLCASSLHPWHTQYFGPGTRLTVL.

On this clonotype: A read error may be the cause here, since a much bigger clone is one base away. Because it lacks the conserved phenylalanine or tryptophan at the end, this CDR3 is likely a read error. V is TRBV7-6 and J is TRBJ2-5; 9 bases are a match to TRBD2. Trimming at V came to 2 bases and at J to 5 bases, leaving 9 bases not matched to a gene. Per the germline V gene, CDR1 is SGHVS and CDR2 is FNYEAQ. The CDR3 contains 16 residues. CDR3: CASSLRLAGLAETQYS. The DNA for the CDR3 is TGTGCCAGCAGCTTACGGCTAGCGGGGTTGGCGGAGACCCAGTACTCC.